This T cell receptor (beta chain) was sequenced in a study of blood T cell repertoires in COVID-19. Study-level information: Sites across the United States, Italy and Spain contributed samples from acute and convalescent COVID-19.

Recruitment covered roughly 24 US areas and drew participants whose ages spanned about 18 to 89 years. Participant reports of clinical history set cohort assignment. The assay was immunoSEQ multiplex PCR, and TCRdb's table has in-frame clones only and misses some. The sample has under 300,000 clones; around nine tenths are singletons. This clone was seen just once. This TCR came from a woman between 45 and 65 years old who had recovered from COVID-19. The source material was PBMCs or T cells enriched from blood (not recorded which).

CDR3 nucleotide sequence: TGTGCCAGCAGTGAAGCGCCTTTTCCAGGTATTGCTTTCTTT. It codes for CASSEAPFPGIAFF. This chain joins TRBV2 and TRBJ1-1; no definite D call. V was pared by 0 bases and J by 11 bases, with 16 bases between. This CDR3 is built from 14 residues. Germline CDR1 SNHLY, CDR2 FYNNEI.